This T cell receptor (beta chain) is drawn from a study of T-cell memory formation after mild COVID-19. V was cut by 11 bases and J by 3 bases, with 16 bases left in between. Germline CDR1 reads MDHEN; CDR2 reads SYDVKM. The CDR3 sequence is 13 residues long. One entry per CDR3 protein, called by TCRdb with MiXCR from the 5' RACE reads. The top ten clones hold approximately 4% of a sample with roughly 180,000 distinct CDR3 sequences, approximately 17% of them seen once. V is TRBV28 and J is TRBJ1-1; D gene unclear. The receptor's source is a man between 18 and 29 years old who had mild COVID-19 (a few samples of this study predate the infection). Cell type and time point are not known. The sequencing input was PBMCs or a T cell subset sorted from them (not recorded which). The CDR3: CASVPRRDTEAFF. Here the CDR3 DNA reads TGTGCCTCGGTGCCCCGTCGGGACACTGAAGCTTTCTTT.